The 5 T cell receptor beta chains listed next were all sequenced from one sample in a study of blood T cell repertoires in COVID-19. Profiled with immunoSEQ multiplex PCR; TCRdb holds only in-frame clones, not every one. The table shows roughly 180,000 clones, with approximately 77% occurring only once. The material sequenced was PBMCs or T cells enriched from blood (not recorded which). Source of these receptors: a man aged 55 to 69 who had recovered from COVID-19.

As regards this clone: Distinct nucleotide sequences in the sample also encode this CDR3. The rearrangement joins TRBV13 to TRBJ2-1; D is perhaps TRBD1 (5 bases). The V end lost 5 bases, the J end lost 2 bases, and 13 bases lay between the germline ends. This CDR3 is built from 15 residues. CDR1 is PRHDT and CDR2 is FYEKMQ in the germline V gene (reference sequence). The CDR3 DNA follows: TGTGCCAGCAGCCCAGGGTCCGGCACCTACAATGAGCAGTTCTTC. Translation gives CASSPGSGTYNEQFF.

This chain connects TRBV9 to TRBJ1-6; D unresolved. The CDR3 is 14 residues long. The V end was cut by 4 bases, the J end by 10 bases, with 15 bases between. Germline V lookup: CDR1 SGDLS, CDR2 YYNGEE. CDR3 loop: CASSFGRVDSPLHF. DNA for the CDR3: TGTGCCAGCAGCTTCGGGAGGGTTGACTCACCCCTCCACTTT.

The CDR3 region is CASSLGIGQGLNQPQHF. CDR3 DNA sequence: TGTGCCAGCAGTTTAGGGATTGGACAGGGCCTGAATCAGCCCCAGCATTTT. V is TRBV28 and J is TRBJ1-5, with 8 bases aligning to TRBD1. This CDR3 has 17 amino acids. Per the germline V gene, CDR1 is MDHEN and CDR2 is SYDVKM. V shed 2 bases, J shed 4 bases, and the junction held 10 bases outside the gene matches.

The chain carries TRBV4-2 and TRBJ2-5; the match to TRBD2 covers 8 bases. V was clipped by 0 bases and J by 2 bases; unmatched bases: 11. The CDR3 spans 18 residues. Germline-derived CDR1 and CDR2 are LGHNA and YNFKEQ. The CDR3 loop reads CASSQEGGVAGSQETQYF. The CDR3 nucleotides are TGTGCCAGCAGCCAAGAGGGTGGAGTAGCGGGGAGTCAAGAGACCCAGTACTTC.

CDR3 nucleotide sequence: TGCGCCAGCAGCCAAGCCGGGACAGGGTTTGGCGGGGAGCTGTTTTTT. This translates into CASSQAGTGFGGELFF. The chain employs TRBV4-1 and TRBJ2-2; 9 bases agree with TRBD1. The germline V gene has CDR1 MGHRA and CDR2 YSYEKL. V gave up 1 base and J gave up 7 bases; unmatched junction bases: 7. The CDR3 sequence is 16 residues long.